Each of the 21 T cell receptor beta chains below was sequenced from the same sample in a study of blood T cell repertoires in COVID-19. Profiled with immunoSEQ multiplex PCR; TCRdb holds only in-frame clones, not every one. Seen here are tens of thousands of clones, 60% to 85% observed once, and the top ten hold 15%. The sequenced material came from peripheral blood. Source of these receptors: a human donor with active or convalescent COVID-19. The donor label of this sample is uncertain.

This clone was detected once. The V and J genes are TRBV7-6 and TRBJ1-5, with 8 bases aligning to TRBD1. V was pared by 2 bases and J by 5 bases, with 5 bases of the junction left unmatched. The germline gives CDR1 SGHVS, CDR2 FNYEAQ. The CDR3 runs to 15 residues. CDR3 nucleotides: TGTGCCAGCAGCTTACAGGGGGCTAAGGATCAGCCCCAGCATTTT. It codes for CASSLQGAKDQPQHF. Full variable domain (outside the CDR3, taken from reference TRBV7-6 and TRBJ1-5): GAGVSQSPRYKVTKRGQDVALRCDPISGHVSLYWYRQALGQGPEFLTYFNYEAQQDKSGLPNDRFSAERPEGSISTLTIQRTEQRDSAMYRCASSLQGAKDQPQHFGDGTRLSIL.

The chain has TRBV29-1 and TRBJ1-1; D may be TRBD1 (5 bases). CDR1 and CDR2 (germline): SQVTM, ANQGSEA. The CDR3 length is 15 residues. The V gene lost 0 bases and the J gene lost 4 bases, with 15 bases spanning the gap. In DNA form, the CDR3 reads TGCAGCGTTGAAGATCGGAGGGGAATTGGCACTGAAGCTTTCTTT. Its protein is CSVEDRRGIGTEAFF.

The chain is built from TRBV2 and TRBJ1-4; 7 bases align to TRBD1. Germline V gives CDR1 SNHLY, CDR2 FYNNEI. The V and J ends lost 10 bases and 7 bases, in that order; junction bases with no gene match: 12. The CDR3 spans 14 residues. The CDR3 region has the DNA TGTGCCATCAACGTAAGGGGGCGGGGTGAAAAACTGTTTTTT. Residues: CAINVRGRGEKLFF.

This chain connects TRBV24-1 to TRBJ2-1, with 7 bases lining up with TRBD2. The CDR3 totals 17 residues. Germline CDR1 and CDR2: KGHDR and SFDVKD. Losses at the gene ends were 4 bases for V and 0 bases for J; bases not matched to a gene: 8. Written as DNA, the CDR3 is TGTGCCACCAGTGAGCCGGCTAGCGGAGCCTCCTACAATGAGCAGTTCTTC. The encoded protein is CATSEPASGASYNEQFF.

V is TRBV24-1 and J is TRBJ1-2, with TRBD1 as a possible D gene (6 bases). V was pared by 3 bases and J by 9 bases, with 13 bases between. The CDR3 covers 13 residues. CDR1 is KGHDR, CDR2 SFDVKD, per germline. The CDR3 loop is CATSDGFQGSYTF. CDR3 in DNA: TGTGCCACCAGTGATGGGTTCCAGGGGAGCTACACCTTC.

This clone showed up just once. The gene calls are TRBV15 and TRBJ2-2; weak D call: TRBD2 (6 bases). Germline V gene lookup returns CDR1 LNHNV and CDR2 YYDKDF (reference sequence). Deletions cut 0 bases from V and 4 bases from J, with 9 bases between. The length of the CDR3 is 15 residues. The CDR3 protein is CATSREGGITGELFF. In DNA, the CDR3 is TGTGCCACCAGCAGAGAGGGAGGAATCACCGGGGAGCTGTTTTTT.

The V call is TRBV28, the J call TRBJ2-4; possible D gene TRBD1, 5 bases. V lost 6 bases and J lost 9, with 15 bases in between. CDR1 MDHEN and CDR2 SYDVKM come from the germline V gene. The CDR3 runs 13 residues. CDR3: CASRGQAKGIQYF. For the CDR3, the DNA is TGTGCCAGCAGGGGGCAGGCCAAAGGCATTCAGTACTTC.

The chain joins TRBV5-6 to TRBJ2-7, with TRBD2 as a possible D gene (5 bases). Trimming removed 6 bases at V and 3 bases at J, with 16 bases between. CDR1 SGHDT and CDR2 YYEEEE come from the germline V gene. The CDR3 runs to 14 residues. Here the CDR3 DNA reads TGTGCCAGCACCAAAGTGGGGAGAATCTACGAGCAGTACTTC. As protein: CASTKVGRIYEQYF.

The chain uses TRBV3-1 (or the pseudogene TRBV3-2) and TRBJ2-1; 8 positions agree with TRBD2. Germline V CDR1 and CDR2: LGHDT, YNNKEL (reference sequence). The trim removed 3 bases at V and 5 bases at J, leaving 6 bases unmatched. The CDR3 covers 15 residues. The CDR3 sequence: CASSHFLAGNNEQFF. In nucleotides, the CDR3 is TGTGCCAGCAGCCACTTTCTAGCGGGTAACAATGAGCAGTTCTTC.

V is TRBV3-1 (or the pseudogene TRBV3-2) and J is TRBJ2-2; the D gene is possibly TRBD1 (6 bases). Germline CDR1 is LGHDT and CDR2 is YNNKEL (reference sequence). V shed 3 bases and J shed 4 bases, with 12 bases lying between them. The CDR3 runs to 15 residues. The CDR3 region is CASSQRQGCTGELFF. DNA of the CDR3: TGTGCCAGCAGCCAGCGGCAGGGGTGCACCGGGGAGCTGTTTTTT.

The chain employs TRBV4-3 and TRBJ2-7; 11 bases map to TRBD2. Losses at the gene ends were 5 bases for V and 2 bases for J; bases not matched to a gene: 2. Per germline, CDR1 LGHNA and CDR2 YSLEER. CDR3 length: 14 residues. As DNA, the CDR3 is TGCGCCAGCAGCTCGACTAGCGGGACCTACGAGCAGTACTTC. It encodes CASSSTSGTYEQYF.

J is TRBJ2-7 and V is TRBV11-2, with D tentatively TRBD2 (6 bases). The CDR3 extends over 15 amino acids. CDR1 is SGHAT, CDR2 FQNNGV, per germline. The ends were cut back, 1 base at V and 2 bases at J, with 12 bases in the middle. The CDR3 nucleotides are TGTGCCAGCAGCTTAGGGACTACTAGAGCCTACGAGCAGTACTTC. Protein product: CASSLGTTRAYEQYF.

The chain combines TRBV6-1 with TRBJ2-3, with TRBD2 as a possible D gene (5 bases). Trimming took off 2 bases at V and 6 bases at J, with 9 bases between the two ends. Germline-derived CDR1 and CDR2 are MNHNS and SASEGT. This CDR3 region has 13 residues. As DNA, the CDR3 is TGTGCCAGCAGTGAACCCCCGGGGGATACGCAGTATTTT. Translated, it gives CASSEPPGDTQYF.

CDR3 sequence: CASSLADRGNQPQHF. In nucleotides, the CDR3 is TGTGCCAGCAGCTTAGCAGACAGGGGTAATCAGCCCCAGCATTTT. The genes are TRBV7-8 and TRBJ1-5, with TRBD1 matching over 8 bases. Germline V gene lookup returns CDR1 SGHVS and CDR2 FQNEAQ. Trimming cost V 0 bases and J 4 bases; bases outside gene matches: 2. The CDR3 length is 15 residues.

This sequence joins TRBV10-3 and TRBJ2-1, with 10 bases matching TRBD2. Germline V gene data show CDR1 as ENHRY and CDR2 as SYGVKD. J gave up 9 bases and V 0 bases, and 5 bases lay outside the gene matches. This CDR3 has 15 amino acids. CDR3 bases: TGTGCCATCAGTGAGTCAGGGACTAGCGTTAGTGAGCAGTTCTTC. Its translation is CAISESGTSVSEQFF.

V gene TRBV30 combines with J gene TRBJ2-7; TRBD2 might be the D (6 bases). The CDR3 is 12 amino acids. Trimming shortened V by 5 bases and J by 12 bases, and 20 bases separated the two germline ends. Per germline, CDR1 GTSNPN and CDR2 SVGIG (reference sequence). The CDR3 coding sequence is TGTGCCTGGCCGGACGGGTTTCCCGGGGGGTACTTC. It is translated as CAWPDGFPGGYF.

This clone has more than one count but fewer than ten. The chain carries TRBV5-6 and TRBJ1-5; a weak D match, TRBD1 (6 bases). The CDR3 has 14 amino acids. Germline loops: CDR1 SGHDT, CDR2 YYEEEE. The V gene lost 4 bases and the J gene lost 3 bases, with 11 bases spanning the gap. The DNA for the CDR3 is TGTGCCAGCAGCACTCGGACAGACAATCAGCCCCAGCATTTT. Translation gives CASSTRTDNQPQHF.

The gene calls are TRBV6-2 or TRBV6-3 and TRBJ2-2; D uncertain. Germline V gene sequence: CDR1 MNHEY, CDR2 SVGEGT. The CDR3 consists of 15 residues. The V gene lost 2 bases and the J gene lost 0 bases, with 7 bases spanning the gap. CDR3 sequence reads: CASSYLPPNTGELFF. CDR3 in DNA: TGTGCCAGCAGTTACCTACCACCGAACACCGGGGAGCTGTTTTTT.

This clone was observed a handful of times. CDR3 coding DNA: TGTGCCAGTCGACAGGGCGAAGGGTATAATTCACCCCTCCACTTT. Protein: CASRQGEGYNSPLHF. The chain carries TRBV19 and TRBJ1-6, with TRBD1 matching over 7 bases. Germline CDR1 LNHDA, CDR2 SQIVND (reference sequence). The CDR3 contains 15 residues. Germline trimming cut 8 bases from V and 4 bases from J; bases unmatched to any gene: 8.

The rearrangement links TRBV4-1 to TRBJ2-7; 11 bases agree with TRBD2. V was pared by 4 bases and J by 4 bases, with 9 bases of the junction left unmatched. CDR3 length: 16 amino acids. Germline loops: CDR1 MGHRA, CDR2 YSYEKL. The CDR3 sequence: CASSPITGTSGYEQYF. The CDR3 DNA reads TGCGCCAGCAGCCCAATTACCGGGACTAGCGGTTACGAGCAGTACTTC.

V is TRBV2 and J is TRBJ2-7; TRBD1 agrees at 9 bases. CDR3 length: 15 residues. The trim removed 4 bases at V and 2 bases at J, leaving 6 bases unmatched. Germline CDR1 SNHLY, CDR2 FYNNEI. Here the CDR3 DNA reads TGTGCCAGCAGTGGGGGACAGGGTGGGACCTACGAGCAGTACTTC. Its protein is CASSGGQGGTYEQYF.